Sequencing of this T cell receptor beta chain was carried out in a study of post-analysis software for immune sequencing data. Findings and caveats of the study: Normalized Chao1 diversity was significantly lower in multiple sclerosis patients than in controls.

With regard to this clonotype: As yet, its antigen is unknown.

TCR beta libraries were prepared from cDNA with unique molecular identifiers. The authors obtained about 520,000 cDNA molecules from around 0.96 to 9.9 million T cells. TCRdb analysed the PCR reads with MiXCR anew, one entry per CDR3 protein. Of around 770,000 distinct CDR3 sequences in the sample, 46% are singletons; the top ten hold roughly 4.5%. The material sequenced was blood. The source is a girl under 18 with multiple sclerosis.

The CDR3 loop reads CASSQASGGPMGEQFF. CDR3 in DNA: TGTGCCAGCAGCCAAGCTTCTGGGGGCCCCATGGGTGAGCAGTTCTTC. The genes are TRBV4-2 and TRBJ2-1; weak D call: TRBD1 (6 bases). The CDR3 spans 16 residues. Germline loops: CDR1 LGHNA, CDR2 YNFKEQ. Trimming cost V 1 base and J 9 bases, with 19 bases left between them.